The sequence of this T cell receptor beta chain was determined in a study of blood T cell repertoires in COVID-19. Study-wide context: Acute and convalescent COVID-19 specimens originated in the United States, Italy and Spain. Sources were T cells, B-cell-depleted T cells, or PBMCs; the material itself was cDNA or gDNA.

V shed 2 bases, J shed 0 bases, and the junction held 1 base outside the gene matches. The CDR3 extends over 15 amino acids. Germline loops: CDR1 MNHNY, CDR2 SVGAGI (reference sequence). Original processing notes: Estimates of nucleated cell counts were drawn from the amplification of reference gene primers. TCRdb's copy holds only in-frame clones and misses some; the assay was immunoSEQ multiplex PCR. The D gene and trimming were derived from the DNA, and the V and J assignments and clone size from that table. This sample has approximately 400,000 clones, with roughly 80% found just once. This chain links TRBV6-6 with TRBJ1-3, with 7 bases aligning to TRBD1. This TCR derives from a human donor with acute or convalescent COVID-19. The donor label of this sample is uncertain. Material: peripheral blood. The CDR3 sequence: CASSYDRVSGNTIYF. The CDR3 nucleotides read TGTGCCAGCAGTTACGACAGGGTCTCTGGAAACACCATATATTTT.